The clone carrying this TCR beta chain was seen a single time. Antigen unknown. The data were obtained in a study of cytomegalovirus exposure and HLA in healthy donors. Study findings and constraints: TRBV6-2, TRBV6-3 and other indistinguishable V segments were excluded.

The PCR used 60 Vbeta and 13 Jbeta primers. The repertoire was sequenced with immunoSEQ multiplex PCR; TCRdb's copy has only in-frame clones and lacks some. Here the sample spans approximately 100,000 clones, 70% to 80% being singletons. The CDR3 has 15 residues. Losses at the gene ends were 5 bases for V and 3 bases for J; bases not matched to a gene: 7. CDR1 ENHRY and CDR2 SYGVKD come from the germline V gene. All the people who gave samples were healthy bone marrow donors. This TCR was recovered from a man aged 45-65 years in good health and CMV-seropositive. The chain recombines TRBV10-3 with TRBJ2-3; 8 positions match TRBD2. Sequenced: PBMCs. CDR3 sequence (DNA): TGTGCCATCAGTTTAGCGGGGAGCGGGACAGATACGCAGTATTTT. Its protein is CAISLAGSGTDTQYF.